The TCR beta chain described here comes from a study of cytomegalovirus exposure and HLA in healthy donors. Clones were sequenced by immunoSEQ multiplex PCR, and TCRdb holds only the in-frame ones, with some missing. Among about 180,000 clones listed, approximately 90% were seen once. Study-level points and caveats: In vitro work confirmed that a few CMV-associated chains recognize CMV antigens. Among TCR beta chains, those listed as cytomegalovirus-associated numbered approximately 150. The tendency of first-cohort TCR clusters to co-occur in the 110 or so validation repertoires emerged from a later analysis.

The donors were part of the validation cohort of fewer than 150 subjects. That cohort was separate from the first cohort, which comprised 670 or so subjects. Trimming removed 2 bases from V and 5 bases from J, with 9 bases in between. This CDR3 region has 13 residues. The germline V gene has CDR1 MNHNS and CDR2 SASEGT. A few counts support this clone. The antigen remains unidentified. This TCR came from a woman in her 30s in good health and CMV-seronegative. The rearrangement links TRBV6-1 to TRBJ1-2; tentative D call: TRBD1 (6 bases). Sequenced input: PBMCs. The DNA for the CDR3 is TGTGCCAGCAGTGAACTACAGGGTTATGGCTACACCTTC. It encodes CASSELQGYGYTF.